The next 24 T cell receptor beta chains were all read from a single sample in a study of cytomegalovirus exposure and HLA in healthy donors. With 60 Vbeta and 13 Jbeta primers, the PCR was carried out. Using immunoSEQ multiplex PCR, the repertoire was profiled, and TCRdb retains in-frame clones only, with some absent. The sample lists around 130,000 clones, approximately 80% occurring once. Sequencing input: PBMCs. The receptors stem from a man aged 35 to 55 in good health and CMV-seronegative.

The chain combines TRBV7-9 with TRBJ2-2, with 12 bases that match TRBD1. J gave up 3 bases and V 5 bases, and 4 bases lay outside the gene matches. The CDR3 is made up of 16 amino acids. Germline V gene sequence: CDR1 SEHNR, CDR2 FQNEAQ (reference sequence). The CDR3 nucleotides are TGTGCCAGCAGCGCCGGGACAGGGGGCTACACCGGGGAGCTGTTTTTT. Residues: CASSAGTGGYTGELFF.

The chain uses TRBV6-1 and TRBJ1-1; D is possibly TRBD1 (5 bases). Per germline, CDR1 MNHNS and CDR2 SASEGT. The CDR3 spans 15 residues. The V end lost 6 bases, the J end lost 1 base, and 15 bases lay between the germline ends. This chain's CDR3 is CASSPEGARNTEAFF. CDR3 DNA: TGTGCCAGCAGCCCGGAAGGGGCGAGGAACACTGAAGCTTTCTTT.

The gene calls are TRBV5-1 and TRBJ2-5, with 11 bases fitting TRBD2. Germline values: CDR1 SGHRS, CDR2 YFSETQ. This CDR3 is built from 14 residues. V shed 4 bases, J shed 10 bases, and the junction held 9 bases outside the gene matches. The CDR3 DNA is TGCGCCAGCAGCGTGGGGGGACTAGCGGTGAACCAGTACTTC. This sequence encodes CASSVGGLAVNQYF.

A note on this clone: Relative to the germline gene, one junction end is altered; a read error may explain this. The chain carries TRBV6-1 and TRBJ2-7; D might be TRBD2 (5 bases). The CDR3 totals 13 residues. Per germline, CDR1 MNHNS and CDR2 SASEGT. DNA of the CDR3: TGTACCAGCAGAGCGGAGCGCCCCTACGAGCAGTACTTC. It is translated as CTSRAERPYEQYF.

The J gene is TRBJ1-4, the V gene TRBV19; the D gene is possibly TRBD1 (6 bases). Trimming cost V 5 bases and J 14 bases, with 12 bases left between them. This CDR3 is built from 11 residues. The germline V gene encodes CDR1 LNHDA and CDR2 SQIVND (reference sequence). The CDR3 DNA follows: TGTGCCAGTAGTTCAAACAGGGTTCTGTTTTTT. Translating gives CASSSNRVLFF.

The J gene is TRBJ2-5, the V gene TRBV5-6, with 8 bases lining up with TRBD1. J gave up 7 bases and V 2 bases, and 13 bases lay outside the gene matches. CDR1 SGHDT and CDR2 YYEEEE come from the germline V gene. The CDR3 is 16 residues long. The CDR3: CASSLVSVDRGRTQYF. The CDR3 bases are TGTGCCAGCAGCTTAGTATCAGTTGACAGGGGAAGGACCCAGTACTTC. The complete variable domain, with remaining parts taken from reference TRBV5-6 and TRBJ2-5, reads DAGVTQSPTHLIKTRGQQVTLRCSPKSGHDTVSWYQQALGQGPQFIFQYYEEEERQRGNFPDRFSGHQFPNYSSELNVNALLLGDSALYLCASSLVSVDRGRTQYFGPGTRLLVL.

In this sample, this clone turned up once. The chain is built from TRBV7-3 and TRBJ2-2, with D possibly being TRBD2 (5 bases). The CDR3 loop spans 15 amino acids. V lost 1 base, J lost 6 bases, and 12 bases lay in between. The V gene's germline CDR1 is SGHTA and CDR2 FQGTGA. The CDR3 nucleotides are TGTGCCAGCAGCTTAAGAAGAGGACTTTCCGGGGAGCTGTTTTTT. Translating gives CASSLRRGLSGELFF.

The gene calls are TRBV19 and TRBJ2-1; D possibly corresponds to TRBD1 (5 bases). Germline values: CDR1 LNHDA, CDR2 SQIVND (reference sequence). This CDR3 region has 15 residues. The V and J ends lost 3 bases and 2 bases respectively, with 11 bases between them. CDR3 in amino acids: CASSIGQGPYNEQFF. The CDR3 DNA sequence: TGTGCCAGTAGTATCGGGCAGGGTCCCTACAATGAGCAGTTCTTC.

V is TRBV10-1 and J is TRBJ2-5, with a weak D call TRBD2 (6 bases). V shed 0 bases and J shed 2 bases, with 10 bases lying between them. From germline, CDR1 is WNHNN and CDR2 SYGVQD (reference sequence). This CDR3 is 15 amino acids long. CDR3 loop: CASSESRGGQETQYF. Here the CDR3 DNA reads TGCGCCAGCAGTGAGTCGCGGGGCGGGCAAGAGACCCAGTACTTC.

The chain employs TRBV6-4 and TRBJ1-4, with TRBD1 identical over 9 bases. The CDR3 runs to 15 residues. Germline values: CDR1 MRHNA, CDR2 SNTAGT. V trimming: 5 bases; J trimming: 7 bases; junction bases outside the gene matches: 8. CDR3 coding DNA: TGTGCCAGCAGTCCGGGACAGGGTGGAGGTGAAAAACTGTTTTTT. Protein product: CASSPGQGGGEKLFF.

The chain uses TRBV5-4 and TRBJ2-1, with 12 bases that match TRBD2. J gave up 4 bases and V 0 bases, and 5 bases lay outside the gene matches. Germline-derived CDR1 and CDR2 are SGHNT and YYREEE (reference sequence). The CDR3 extends over 17 amino acids. CDR3 sequence (DNA): TGTGCCAGCAGCTTGGGGTCTAGCGGGGGGGGATACAATGAGCAGTTCTTC. Translating it yields CASSLGSSGGGYNEQFF.

This clone occurred a few times. The CDR3 region is CASSGSGSGDEQFF. As DNA, the CDR3 is TGTGCCAGCAGCGGTAGCGGGAGCGGGGATGAGCAGTTCTTC. The genes are TRBV6-4 and TRBJ2-1; TRBD2 aligns across 9 bases. V was clipped by 6 bases and J by 8 bases; unmatched bases: 8. This CDR3 is built from 14 residues. Germline V gene lookup returns CDR1 MRHNA and CDR2 SNTAGT.

The chain has TRBV5-4 and TRBJ2-5, with 7 bases lining up with TRBD2. The CDR3 contains 13 residues. Germline trimming cut 5 bases from V and 4 bases from J; bases unmatched to any gene: 5. Germline CDR1 reads SGHNT; CDR2 reads YYREEE (reference sequence). The CDR3 reads CASSLSGGETQYF. Here the CDR3 DNA reads TGTGCCAGCAGTCTTTCGGGGGGAGAGACCCAGTACTTC.

This rearrangement joins TRBV7-3 to TRBJ1-1; a weak D match, TRBD1 (5 bases). Trimming removed 5 bases at V and 6 bases at J, with 16 bases between. Germline V gene sequence: CDR1 SGHTA, CDR2 FQGTGA. There are 14 residues in the CDR3. As DNA, the CDR3 is TGTGCCAGCAGCCCCGGGGGGGTAGGGCCTGAAGCTTTCTTT. Protein: CASSPGGVGPEAFF.

V is TRBV5-6 and J is TRBJ2-7; the match to TRBD1 covers 10 bases. CDR1 and CDR2 from the germline V gene are SGHDT and YYEEEE. CDR3 length equals 17 residues. The V segment lost 0 bases and the J segment 3 bases; nucleotides outside the gene matches: 9. CDR3 amino acids: CASSLEVTGTGVYEQYF. For the CDR3, the DNA is TGTGCCAGCAGCTTGGAAGTTACCGGGACAGGGGTCTACGAGCAGTACTTC.

This chain links TRBV29-1 with TRBJ2-6; 9 bases are a match to TRBD1. This CDR3 is 17 amino acids long. Trimming took 4 bases from V and 0 from J; bases not matched to a gene: 7. Per germline, CDR1 SQVTM and CDR2 ANQGSEA. CDR3 loop: CSVVLDRGSSGANVLTF. CDR3 sequence (DNA): TGCAGCGTTGTTTTGGACAGGGGTTCCTCTGGGGCCAACGTCCTGACTTTC.

The chain is built from TRBV27 and TRBJ2-1, with TRBD2 identical over 10 bases. The ends lost 6 bases at V and 3 bases at J; junction bases unmatched: 2. The CDR3 is 14 amino acids. Germline CDR1 reads MNHEY; CDR2 reads SMNVEV (reference sequence). The CDR3 loop is CASSGTSDYNEQFF. The CDR3, as DNA: TGTGCCAGCAGCGGGACTAGCGACTACAATGAGCAGTTCTTC.

Turning to this clone: Germline and junction disagree at one end, which may indicate a read error. The chain employs TRBV9 and TRBJ2-6; D possibly corresponds to TRBD1 (5 bases). This CDR3 contains 16 residues. Germline lookup yields CDR1 SGDLS and CDR2 YYNGEE. The CDR3: CASSPRRLSGANGLTF. DNA for the CDR3: TGTGCCAGCAGCCCCAGACGTCTCTCTGGGGCCAACGGCCTGACTTTC.

V gene TRBV5-8 combines with J gene TRBJ1-4; D not resolved. Deletions cut 6 bases from V and 1 base from J, with 13 bases between. Germline V gene data show CDR1 as SGHTS and CDR2 as YDEGEE. There are 15 residues in the CDR3. The CDR3 loop reads CASTPRVQTNEKLFF. In nucleotides, the CDR3 is TGTGCCAGCACCCCCCGGGTCCAAACTAATGAAAAACTGTTTTTT.

The chain uses TRBV30 and TRBJ2-7; D is uncertain. With 2 bases removed from V and 6 bases from J, the gap between germline ends came to 8 bases. Germline values: CDR1 GTSNPN, CDR2 SVGIG (reference sequence). The CDR3 loop spans 11 amino acids. The CDR3 DNA is TGTGCCTGGAGTTTAGAAGCCGAGCAGTACTTC. This encodes CAWSLEAEQYF.

V gene TRBV10-2 combines with J gene TRBJ1-2; 9 bases map to TRBD1. V shed 1 base and J 4 bases; nucleotides not matched to a gene: 4. The germline CDR1 and CDR2 sequences are WSHSY and SAAADI. The CDR3 spans 15 residues. The DNA for the CDR3 is TGCGCCAGCAGTGAGTATGGACAGGGGCGCTATGGCTACACCTTC. Protein sequence: CASSEYGQGRYGYTF.

The chain has TRBV7-3 and TRBJ2-3; TRBD2 matches at 9 bases. From germline, CDR1 is SGHTA and CDR2 FQGTGA. The CDR3 extends over 15 amino acids. V lost 3 bases to trimming and J lost 3 bases; unmatched junction nucleotides: 4. The CDR3 region has the DNA TGTGCCAGCAGCTTTAGCGGGAGTGGGACAGATACGCAGTATTTT. Translating it yields CASSFSGSGTDTQYF. Variable domain in full (rest from reference TRBV7-3 and TRBJ2-3): GAGVSQTPSNKVTEKGKYVELRCDPISGHTALYWYRQSLGQGPEFLIYFQGTGAADDSGLPNDRFFAVRPEGSVSTLKIQRTERGDSAVYLCASSFSGSGTDTQYFGPGTRLTVL.

This chain joins TRBV16 and TRBJ2-7, with D possibly being TRBD2 (5 bases). V gave up 0 bases and J gave up 2 bases, with 8 bases separating them. The CDR3 sequence is 14 residues long. Germline CDR1 reads KGHSY; CDR2 reads FQNENV. The CDR3 DNA sequence: TGTGCCAGCAGCCAATCCCAAGCGGCCTACGAGCAGTACTTC. Translating gives CASSQSQAAYEQYF.

The chain employs TRBV30 and TRBJ1-4; a weak D match, TRBD1 (5 bases). The V and J ends lost 0 bases and 6 bases respectively, with 11 bases between them. CDR1 is GTSNPN, CDR2 SVGIG, per germline (reference sequence). This CDR3 is 14 amino acids long. The CDR3 reads CAWSVGQGDEKLFF. The CDR3, as DNA: TGTGCCTGGAGTGTAGGGCAGGGCGATGAAAAACTGTTTTTT.